This TCR beta chain emerged from a study of T cell changes during pregnancy in multiple sclerosis. CDR1 and CDR2 (germline): LNHNV, YYDKDF (reference sequence). CDR3 length: 17 residues. Trimming stripped 0 bases from V and 8 bases from J, with 22 bases between. Measured with immunoSEQ multiplex PCR; TCRdb has only the in-frame clones, and not every one. This sample carries 75,000 to 95,000 clones, around 94% of them seen once, and the ten largest clones take approximately 0.15%. This chain links TRBV15 with TRBJ1-1; TRBD1 is a possible D gene (5 bases). The sample here was CD4+ T cells from peripheral blood mononuclear cells, taken after pregnancy. The clonotype comes from a female donor with multiple sclerosis, enrolled in a pregnancy study. CDR3: CATSRDQLLSGATEAFF. The CDR3 DNA sequence: TGTGCCACCAGCAGAGATCAGTTACTATCTGGGGCAACCGAAGCTTTCTTT.